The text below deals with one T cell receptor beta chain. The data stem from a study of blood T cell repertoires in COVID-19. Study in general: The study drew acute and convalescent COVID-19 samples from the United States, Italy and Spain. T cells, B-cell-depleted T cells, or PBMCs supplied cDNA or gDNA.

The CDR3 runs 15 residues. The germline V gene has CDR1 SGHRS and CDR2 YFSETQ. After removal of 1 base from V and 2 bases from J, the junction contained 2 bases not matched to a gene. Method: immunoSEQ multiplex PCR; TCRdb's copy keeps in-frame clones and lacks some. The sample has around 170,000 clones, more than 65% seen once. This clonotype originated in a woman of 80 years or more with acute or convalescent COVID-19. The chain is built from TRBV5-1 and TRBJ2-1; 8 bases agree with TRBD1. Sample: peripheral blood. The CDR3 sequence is CASSLQGATYNEQFF. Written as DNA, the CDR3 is TGCGCCAGCAGCTTGCAGGGGGCAACCTACAATGAGCAGTTCTTC.